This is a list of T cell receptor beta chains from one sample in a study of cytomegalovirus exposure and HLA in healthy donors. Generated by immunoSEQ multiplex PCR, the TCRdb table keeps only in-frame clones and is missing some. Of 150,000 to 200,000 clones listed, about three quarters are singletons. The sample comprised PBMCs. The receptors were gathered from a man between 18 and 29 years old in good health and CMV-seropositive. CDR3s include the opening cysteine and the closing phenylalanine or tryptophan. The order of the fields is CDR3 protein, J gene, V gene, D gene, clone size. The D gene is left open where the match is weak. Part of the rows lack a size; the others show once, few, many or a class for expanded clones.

CASGHGAGGSTEAFF | TRBJ1-1 | TRBV11-1 | TRBD1 | .
CASSLGGQYYGYTF | TRBJ1-2 | TRBV7-2 | TRBD1 | few
CASSAGDQPQHF | TRBJ1-5 | TRBV6-1 | . | .
CASSYPGGGTEAFF | TRBJ1-1 | TRBV11-2 | TRBD1 | .
CASSKGHVGYSNQPQHF | TRBJ1-5 | TRBV28 | . | .
CASSFTGDRSGNTIYF | TRBJ1-3 | TRBV5-6 | TRBD1 | .
CASSKDRYNEQFF | TRBJ2-1 | TRBV6-4 | . | .
CASSRAGGQGDTQYF | TRBJ2-3 | TRBV6-6 | TRBD2 | .
CASSSPGTSGVSDTGELFF | TRBJ2-2 | TRBV5-6 | TRBD2 | .
CASSQDERGLDGYTF | TRBJ1-2 | TRBV4-1 | TRBD1 | .
CASSERQGNTEAFF | TRBJ1-1 | TRBV2 | TRBD1 | .
CASRTSGSKSGTQYF | TRBJ2-3 | TRBV6-5 | TRBD2 | .
CASSQGLAENKETQYF | TRBJ2-5 | TRBV4-2 | TRBD2 | few
CASSYGLEVSYNEQFF | TRBJ2-1 | TRBV5-4 | . | .
CASSLAGSNQPQHF | TRBJ1-5 | TRBV27 | . | .
CASSLSGGGGTDTQYF | TRBJ2-3 | TRBV7-3 | . | .
CASSLGAGHTDTQYF | TRBJ2-3 | TRBV7-9 | . | .
CASSPAGGTQPQHF | TRBJ1-5 | TRBV18 | . | .
CSVGTPSNGYTF | TRBJ1-2 | TRBV29-1 | . | .
CAWSDRGLGGNAFF | TRBJ1-1 | TRBV30 | . | .
CASSPSRGAPERQGHYGYTF | TRBJ1-2 | TRBV5-4 | TRBD1 | .
CASSDPPQRQVETQYF | TRBJ2-5 | TRBV19 | . | .
CASSEWEGIDQPQHF | TRBJ1-5 | TRBV25-1 | . | once
CASSLTAGTGGSGNTIYF | TRBJ1-3 | TRBV7-9 | TRBD1 | few
CASSLGLAELYNEQFF | TRBJ2-1 | TRBV7-9 | TRBD2 | .
CASSTDRVTEAFF | TRBJ1-1 | TRBV6-5 | TRBD1 | .
CASSFLDIQETQYF | TRBJ2-5 | TRBV5-1 | . | few
CASSSPGLAGADTQYF | TRBJ2-3 | TRBV5-4 | TRBD2 | few
CASSSLISTDTQYF | TRBJ2-3 | TRBV7-9 | . | .
CASRRGIPNTGELFF | TRBJ2-2 | TRBV19 | . | once
CASSLRAGDTDTQYF | TRBJ2-3 | TRBV7-7 | TRBD2 | .
CASSQPTGVTEAFF | TRBJ1-1 | TRBV4-2 | . | .
CATIAGGGAKNIQYF | TRBJ2-4 | TRBV6-6 | TRBD2 | .
CSSSGGLQETQYF | TRBJ2-5 | TRBV30 | TRBD2 | .
CASSLASYRGKNTEAFF | TRBJ1-1 | TRBV5-4 | . | .
CASSLKLAGVNEQFF | TRBJ2-1 | TRBV5-1 | TRBD2 | few
CASSEEGPGTEAFF | TRBJ1-1 | TRBV6-1 | . | .
CASSAQGANQPQHF | TRBJ1-5 | TRBV5-4 | TRBD1 | .
CASSLPGQGSLYGYTF | TRBJ1-2 | TRBV5-5 | TRBD1 | few
CASSPGQNTEAFF | TRBJ1-1 | TRBV18 | . | .
CASSPTTRVREKLFF | TRBJ1-4 | TRBV18 | . | once
CASSLAQGLNTGELFF | TRBJ2-2 | TRBV5-1 | . | .
CASSDYTNYGYTF | TRBJ1-2 | TRBV10-1 | . | .
CASSPGWGEAGASYNEQFF | TRBJ2-1 | TRBV5-4 | . | .